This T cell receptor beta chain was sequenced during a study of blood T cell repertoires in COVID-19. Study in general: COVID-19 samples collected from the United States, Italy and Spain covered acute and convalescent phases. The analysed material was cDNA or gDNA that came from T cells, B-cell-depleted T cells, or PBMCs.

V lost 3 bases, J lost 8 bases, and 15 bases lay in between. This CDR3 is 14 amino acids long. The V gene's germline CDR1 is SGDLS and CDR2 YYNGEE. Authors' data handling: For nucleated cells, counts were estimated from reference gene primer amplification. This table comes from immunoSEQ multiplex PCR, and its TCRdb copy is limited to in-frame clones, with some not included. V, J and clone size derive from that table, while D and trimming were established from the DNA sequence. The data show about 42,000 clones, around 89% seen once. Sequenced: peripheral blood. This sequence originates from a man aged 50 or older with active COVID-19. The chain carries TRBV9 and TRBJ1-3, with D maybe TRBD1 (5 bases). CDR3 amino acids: CASSATQGPDTIYF. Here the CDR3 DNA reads TGTGCCAGCAGCGCAACTCAGGGTCCCGACACCATATATTTT. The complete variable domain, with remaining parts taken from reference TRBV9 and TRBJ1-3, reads DSGVTQTPKHLITATGQRVTLRCSPRSGDLSVYWYQQSLDQGLQFLIQYYNGEERAKGNILERFSAQQFPDLHSELNLSSLELGDSALYFCASSATQGPDTIYFGEGSWLTVV.